The following is a T cell receptor beta chain sequence with its context. The sample originates from a study of control samples from healthy donors and cancer patients. Sequencing was performed with immunoSEQ multiplex PCR; in TCRdb, only in-frame clones are kept and a portion is missing. The sample carries about 120,000 clones, 88% recorded once. The clonotype was recovered from a woman aged 60-70 years with lung cancer. Specimen: PBMCs.

CDR3 protein: CASSQIPSYEQYF. CDR3 coding DNA: TGTGCCAGCAGCCAGATCCCCTCCTACGAGCAGTACTTC. The V and J genes are TRBV3-1 (or the pseudogene TRBV3-2) and TRBJ2-7; D is undetermined. Germline V gene sequence: CDR1 LGHDT, CDR2 YNNKEL (reference sequence). The CDR3 spans 13 residues. The V end was cut by 3 bases, the J end by 0 bases, with 6 bases between.